One sample yielded the 29 T cell receptor beta chains listed below, sequenced in a study of naive and memory T cell subsets. The beta constant-region primer was an equimolar mix of two oligonucleotides covering TRBC1 and TRBC2. Four rounds of PCR amplified the ligated cDNA using nested alpha and beta constant-region primers plus SP2. Using its own MiXCR run on the UMI-ligation and nested PCR reads, TCRdb lists one record per CDR3 protein. The data show 95,000 to 150,000 distinct CDR3 sequences, approximately 37% seen once. The specimen was central memory CD4+ T cells from blood. Source of these receptors: a human donor in good health.

This clonotype was seen a few times. The rearrangement links TRBV29-1 to TRBJ2-1, with 13 bases matching TRBD2. V dropped 7 bases and J dropped 3; count of bases not matched to a gene: 6. CDR1 SQVTM and CDR2 ANQGSEA come from the germline V gene. This CDR3 contains 15 residues. CDR3 sequence: CSASGLAGVYNEQFF. The CDR3 nucleotides read TGCAGCGCCTCAGGACTAGCGGGGGTCTACAATGAGCAGTTCTTC.

This clonotype has only a few counts. The rearrangement uses TRBV27 and TRBJ2-3; either TRBD1 or TRBD2 may supply D (5 bases each). Germline CDR1 reads MNHEY; CDR2 reads SMNVEV (reference sequence). The CDR3 sequence is 18 residues long. Trimming shortened V by 0 bases and J by 4 bases, and 20 bases separated the two germline ends. The CDR3 coding sequence is TGTGCCAGCAGTTTATCTTCGGCTGGGACCCAAAGCTCAGATACGCAGTATTTT. This codes for CASSLSSAGTQSSDTQYF.

This rearrangement joins TRBV6-2 or TRBV6-3 to TRBJ1-1; tentatively, D is TRBD1 (6 bases). This CDR3 spans 13 amino acids. CDR1 and CDR2 (germline): MNHEY, SVGEGT. The V and J ends lost 8 bases and 0 bases respectively, with 10 bases between them. The CDR3 coding sequence is TGTGCCAGCTCGGACAGTTTGAACACTGAAGCTTTCTTT. Translation: CASSDSLNTEAFF.

This chain connects TRBV11-2 to TRBJ1-3, with D uncertain. The germline V gene encodes CDR1 SGHAT and CDR2 FQNNGV. The CDR3 extends over 15 amino acids. V was shortened by 1 base and J by 0 bases, with 7 bases between the two germline ends. The CDR3 sequence: CASSLAANSGNTIYF. In DNA, the CDR3 is TGTGCCAGCAGCTTAGCGGCCAACTCTGGAAACACCATATATTTT.

The chain links TRBV6-1 to TRBJ1-5, with TRBD1 identical over 7 bases. Germline-derived CDR1 and CDR2 are MNHNS and SASEGT. V shed 10 bases and J 6 bases; nucleotides not matched to a gene: 12. The CDR3 spans 14 residues. CDR3 protein: CATQTGSGSQPQHF. The CDR3 nucleotides read TGTGCCACCCAGACAGGGAGCGGGTCTCAGCCCCAGCATTTT.

The chain's CDR3 is CASSRKGKREAQDMESYNEQFF. CDR3 in DNA: TGTGCCAGCAGCAGAAAAGGGAAGCGGGAGGCCCAGGATATGGAGTCCTACAATGAGCAGTTCTTC. The gene calls are TRBV21-1 and TRBJ2-1; TRBD2 is the table's D call, not checked against the DNA. TRBV21-1 is flagged as a pseudogene. The CDR3 sequence is 22 residues long.

This clonotype has more than one count but fewer than ten. The gene calls are TRBV27 and TRBJ2-3; 9 positions match TRBD2. The CDR3 contains 15 residues. J was trimmed by 0 bases and V by 2 bases; bases with no gene match: 0. CDR1 and CDR2 from the germline V gene are MNHEY and SMNVEV (reference sequence). In DNA, the CDR3 is TGTGCCAGCAGTTTAACTAGCGGGAGCACAGATACGCAGTATTTT. Translation gives CASSLTSGSTDTQYF.

The chain employs TRBV10-3 and TRBJ1-1; TRBD1 matches at 7 bases. Germline lookup yields CDR1 ENHRY and CDR2 SYGVKD. The CDR3 is 13 amino acids. J was trimmed by 2 bases and V by 11 bases; bases with no gene match: 8. The CDR3 coding sequence is TGTGCCGCCCAAACAGGGGTCAACACTGAAGCTTTCTTT. Its translation is CAAQTGVNTEAFF.

This clonotype was counted between two and nine times. V gene TRBV30 combines with J gene TRBJ1-2; no firm D call. V shed 0 bases and J shed 4 bases, with 12 bases lying between them. Germline CDR1 reads GTSNPN; CDR2 reads SVGIG (reference sequence). This CDR3 is built from 14 residues. In DNA, the CDR3 is TGTGCCTGGAGTGTGGATCGAATTGCCTATGGCTACACCTTC. This encodes CAWSVDRIAYGYTF.

The chain is built from TRBV18 and TRBJ2-7; 8 nucleotides agree with TRBD1. The CDR3 length is 12 residues. The ends lost 8 bases at V and 5 bases at J; junction bases unmatched: 5. Germline V gives CDR1 KGHSH, CDR2 LQKENI. The CDR3 is CASRGQANEQYF. CDR3 bases: TGTGCCAGCCGGGGACAGGCTAACGAGCAGTACTTC. Based on the CDR3 plus reference TRBV18 and TRBJ2-7, the full variable domain is NAGVMQNPRHLVRRRGQEARLRCSPMKGHSHVYWYRQLPEEGLKFMVYLQKENIIDESGMPKERFSAEFPKEGPSILRIQQVVRGDSAAYFCASRGQANEQYFGPGTRLTVT.

This rearrangement joins TRBV6-1 to TRBJ1-1; no reliable D call. The germline V and J ends were trimmed by 5 bases and 1 base, with 11 bases remaining between them. CDR3 size: 14 residues. Germline assignment: CDR1 MNHNS and CDR2 SASEGT. The CDR3 DNA reads as TGTGCCAGCAGTCCGAACTTGGGGAACACTGAAGCTTTCTTT. It codes for CASSPNLGNTEAFF.

This clonotype was observed a few times. The chain is built from TRBV18 and TRBJ1-2, with no clear D. Germline V CDR1 and CDR2: KGHSH, LQKENI. Trimming pared 3 bases from V and 1 base from J, leaving 9 bases between. The CDR3 runs to 14 residues. CDR3 amino acids: CASSPLAVNYGYTF. CDR3 bases: TGTGCCAGCTCACCTCTAGCGGTTAACTATGGCTACACCTTC.

The table lists this clonotype with a few counts. The chain links TRBV11-2 to TRBJ2-5, with 7 bases matching TRBD1. There are 15 residues in the CDR3. Germline V gene data show CDR1 as SGHAT and CDR2 as FQNNGV. Trimming at V came to 5 bases and at J to 5 bases, leaving 11 bases not matched to a gene. The CDR3 protein is CASSIGGLSYETQYF. For the CDR3, the DNA is TGTGCCAGCAGCATAGGGGGCCTTTCGTATGAGACCCAGTACTTC.

The CDR3 reads CASSFTGARNQPQHF. The CDR3 DNA follows: TGTGCCAGCTCATTTACAGGGGCCCGCAATCAGCCCCAGCATTTT. The genes are TRBV18 and TRBJ1-5; TRBD1 matches 7 bases. Germline CDR1 KGHSH, CDR2 LQKENI. The CDR3 is 15 residues long. Trimming cost V 5 bases and J 2 bases; bases outside gene matches: 6.

The V and J genes are TRBV28 and TRBJ2-7; D may be TRBD2 (7 bases). Germline V gene data show CDR1 as MDHEN and CDR2 as SYDVKM. The CDR3 spans 14 residues. Trimming stripped 2 bases from V and 9 bases from J, with 17 bases between. The CDR3 is CASSLRSRGQVQYF. As DNA, the CDR3 is TGTGCCAGCAGTTTACGATCGCGGGGGCAGGTGCAGTACTTC.

V is TRBV5-1 and J is TRBJ2-2; 10 bases fit TRBD2. In germline, CDR1 is SGHRS, CDR2 YFSETQ. With 4 bases clipped from V and 4 bases from J, the junction kept 7 bases outside the gene matches. The CDR3 is made up of 16 amino acids. CDR3 region: CASSPASGSVTGELFF. In DNA form, the CDR3 reads TGCGCCAGCAGCCCCGCTAGCGGGAGCGTCACCGGGGAGCTGTTTTTT. Variable domain in full (rest from reference TRBV5-1 and TRBJ2-2): KAGVTQTPRYLIKTRGQQVTLSCSPISGHRSVSWYQQTPGQGLQFLFEYFSETQRNKGNFPGRFSGRQFSNSRSEMNVSTLELGDSALYLCASSPASGSVTGELFFGEGSRLTVL.

The J gene is TRBJ2-1, the V gene TRBV20-1; D gene ambiguous. V gave up 6 bases and J gave up 4 bases, with 16 bases separating them. The CDR3 length is 14 residues. In germline, CDR1 is DFQATT, CDR2 SNEGSKA (reference sequence). CDR3 in DNA: TGCAGTGCGAAGTCCAGAAACAAATACAATGAGCAGTTCTTC. Translation gives CSAKSRNKYNEQFF.

This clonotype appeared many times. The rearrangement links TRBV29-1 to TRBJ2-2; a weak D match, TRBD2 (7 bases). This CDR3 spans 14 amino acids. CDR1 SQVTM and CDR2 ANQGSEA come from the germline V gene. Trimming stripped 7 bases from V and 6 bases from J, with 18 bases between. This chain's CDR3 is CSARDRGAAGELFF. In DNA form, the CDR3 reads TGCAGCGCCCGGGACCGGGGGGCGGCCGGGGAGCTGTTTTTT.

There are a few counts of this clonotype. The genes are TRBV2 and TRBJ2-5; TRBD2 matches at 10 bases. V lost 5 bases, J lost 4 bases, and 7 bases stayed unmatched. The germline gives CDR1 SNHLY, CDR2 FYNNEI. There are 15 residues in the CDR3. CDR3 coding DNA: TGTGCCAGCAGTCAGCGGGAGGGCCGAAGAGAGACCCAGTACTTC. It translates to CASSQREGRRETQYF.

This chain connects TRBV6-5 to TRBJ2-7, with 11 bases fitting TRBD2. Germline-derived CDR1 and CDR2 are MNHEY and SVGAGI. The CDR3 totals 15 residues. The trim removed 6 bases at V and 5 bases at J, leaving 9 bases unmatched. The CDR3 here is CASSKTSGRVNEQYF. Written as DNA, the CDR3 is TGTGCCAGCAGCAAAACTAGCGGGAGAGTCAACGAGCAGTACTTC.

This clonotype was seen ten or more times. The rearrangement joins TRBV20-1 to TRBJ2-1; the match to TRBD2 covers 7 bases. Germline V gene sequence: CDR1 DFQATT, CDR2 SNEGSKA (reference sequence). J lost 5 bases, V lost 3 bases, and 4 bases had no gene match. The CDR3 contains 13 residues. CDR3 in amino acids: CSASGRRHNEQFF. The CDR3 DNA sequence: TGCAGTGCTAGCGGGAGGAGACACAATGAGCAGTTCTTC.

This clonotype occurred a few times. This chain joins TRBV5-1 and TRBJ2-5; 12 positions match TRBD1. The CDR3 consists of 15 residues. CDR1 is SGHRS and CDR2 is YFSETQ in the germline V gene. J gave up 5 bases and V 9 bases, and 11 bases lay outside the gene matches. In nucleotides, the CDR3 is TGCGCCACCCGGACGGGACAGGGGGCCTGGGAGACCCAGTACTTC. This gives the protein CATRTGQGAWETQYF.

The table lists this clonotype with many counts. The rearrangement uses TRBV28 and TRBJ1-1, with 10 bases aligning to TRBD1. Germline-derived CDR1 and CDR2 are MDHEN and SYDVKM. Germline trimming cut 5 bases from V and 12 bases from J; bases unmatched to any gene: 9. The CDR3 is 13 residues long. CDR3 region: CASSLVGQGRPFF. The CDR3, as DNA: TGTGCCAGCAGTCTTGTGGGACAGGGGAGACCTTTCTTT.

This chain connects TRBV28 to TRBJ1-1; 7 bases align to TRBD1. The V and J ends lost 5 bases and 12 bases, in that order; junction bases with no gene match: 12. Germline CDR1 and CDR2: MDHEN and SYDVKM. There are 13 residues in the CDR3. In DNA, the CDR3 is TGTGCCAGCAGTGCAGGGGGGGGGATGAAACCTTTCTTT. Its protein is CASSAGGGMKPFF.

The chain combines TRBV7-2 with TRBJ2-2, with 10 positions matching TRBD2. The trim removed 6 bases at V and 8 bases at J, leaving 15 bases unmatched. The CDR3 consists of 17 residues. The germline V gene encodes CDR1 SGHTA and CDR2 FQGNSA. CDR3 in DNA: TGTGCCAGCAGACCATTGCCTAGCGGGAGTTTATCGGGGGAGCTGTTTTTT. Amino acids: CASRPLPSGSLSGELFF.

CDR3: CSATRNTEAFF. Here the CDR3 DNA reads TGCAGTGCTACAAGGAACACTGAAGCTTTCTTT. The rearrangement links TRBV20-1 to TRBJ1-1, with unresolved D. The CDR3 covers 11 residues. V dropped 4 bases and J dropped 1 base, with 4 bases sitting between them. The germline CDR1 and CDR2 sequences are DFQATT and SNEGSKA (reference sequence).

The chain employs TRBV27 and TRBJ2-4; D unclear. Germline CDR1 and CDR2: MNHEY and SMNVEV (reference sequence). The CDR3 loop spans 16 amino acids. Between the trimmed V and J ends, which lost 0 bases and 2 bases, there was a span of 11 bases. The CDR3 here is CASSLSPLSTKNIQYF. The CDR3 DNA sequence: TGTGCCAGCAGTTTATCCCCCTTATCAACCAAAAACATTCAGTACTTC.

A few counts support this clonotype. The chain couples TRBV18 to TRBJ1-2, with no clear D. The length of the CDR3 is 14 residues. The V end lost 8 bases, the J end lost 1 base, and 14 bases lay between the germline ends. CDR1 and CDR2 (germline): KGHSH, LQKENI. CDR3 sequence: CASKLSTNNYGYTF. Here the CDR3 DNA reads TGTGCCAGCAAACTGTCGACTAATAACTATGGCTACACCTTC. Full variable domain (outside the CDR3, taken from reference TRBV18 and TRBJ1-2): NAGVMQNPRHLVRRRGQEARLRCSPMKGHSHVYWYRQLPEEGLKFMVYLQKENIIDESGMPKERFSAEFPKEGPSILRIQQVVRGDSAAYFCASKLSTNNYGYTFGSGTRLTVV.

In DNA, the CDR3 is TGTGCCTGCCTAATCCCGGGCTATGGCTACACCTTC. It encodes CACLIPGYGYTF. This rearrangement joins TRBV30 to TRBJ1-2; unclear D gene. Looked up from germline, CDR1 is GTSNPN and CDR2 is SVGIG (reference sequence). V was pared by 6 bases and J by 4 bases, with 12 bases between. This CDR3 comprises 12 residues.